The rows below give T cell receptor beta chains drawn from one sample of a study of cytotoxic CD8 clonotypes in ibrutinib-treated CLL. Sequencing used immunoSEQ multiplex PCR; TCRdb keeps in-frame clones, though not all of them. The sample records approximately 150,000 clones, 77% being singletons. The sample here was PBMCs, taken after 12 months of ibrutinib treatment. These receptors all come from a human donor with chronic lymphocytic leukemia. CDR3s include the opening cysteine and the closing phenylalanine or tryptophan. Fields, in order: CDR3 length, J gene, D gene, V gene, clone size, CDR3 DNA, CDR3 protein. D genes are given only for firm matches. Expanded clones get a size class; other rows say once, few or many, or leave the size out.

16 | TRBJ1-1 | NA | TRBV7-3 | once | TGTGCCAGCAGCTTAGTTTTCGGCAGTGTGAACACTGAAGCTTTCTTT | CASSLVFGSVNTEAFF
13 | TRBJ2-7 | TRBD2 | TRBV7-8 | NA | TGTGCCAGCAGCTTATCGGGGGGAGGCGAGCAGTACTTC | CASSLSGGGEQYF
15 | TRBJ2-1 | NA | TRBV2 | NA | TGTGCCAGCAGGCTTGACACTAGCTCCTACAATGAGCAGTTCTTC | CASRLDTSSYNEQFF
14 | TRBJ2-2 | NA | TRBV10-3 | NA | TGTGCCATCAGTGATCTAAGCGGCACCGGGGAGCTGTTTTTT | CAISDLSGTGELFF
16 | TRBJ2-1 | NA | TRBV9 | NA | TGTGCCAGCAGCCCTCCGTGGGAGCGCTCCTACAATGAGCAGTTCTTC | CASSPPWERSYNEQFF
17 | TRBJ1-1 | NA | TRBV5-6 | NA | TGTGCCAGCAGCTTGGTGGTGGGCGGGGTCAACTTCAAAAAAGCTTTCTTT | CASSLVVGGVNFKKAFF
12 | TRBJ1-1 | NA | TRBV6-5 | NA | TGTGCCAGCAGTTCGGTCGGCGCTGAAGCTTTCTTT | CASSSVGAEAFF
16 | TRBJ1-6 | NA | TRBV30 | NA | TGTGCCTGGTCACCCACAGTAAGCTCCTATAATTCACCCCTCCACTTT | CAWSPTVSSYNSPLHF
12 | TRBJ1-1 | NA | TRBV4-2 | few | TGTGCCAGCAGCCACAGCGGTCTTGAAGCTTTCTTT | CASSHSGLEAFF
14 | TRBJ2-7 | TRBD1 | TRBV30 | NA | TGTGCCTGGAGTGCGGGACAGCACAAATACGAGCAGTACTTC | CAWSAGQHKYEQYF
14 | TRBJ2-6 | NA | TRBV6-4 | NA | TGTGCCAGCAGTGAGGGGGCTGGGGCCAACGTCCTGACTTTC | CASSEGAGANVLTF
13 | TRBJ1-1 | TRBD1 | TRBV6-6 | NA | TGTGCCAGCCTAGGGACAGGGAACACTGAAGCTTTCTTT | CASLGTGNTEAFF
13 | TRBJ2-3 | NA | TRBV7-3 | NA | TGTGCCAGCAGCTTGGATGGCACAGATACGCAGTATTTT | CASSLDGTDTQYF
16 | TRBJ1-3 | NA | TRBV4-3 | NA | TGCGCCAGCAGCCAAGTGCAGGGGCACTCTGGAAACACCATATATTTT | CASSQVQGHSGNTIYF
18 | TRBJ1-3 | TRBD1 | TRBV7-2 | once | TGTGCCAGCAGCTTAAGATCCGGGACAGGGGAATTGGAAAGCACCATATATTTT | CASSLRSGTGELESTIYF
13 | TRBJ2-5 | TRBD2 | TRBV10-2 | NA | TGCGCCAGCAGTGGGGCTAGCGGGGAGACCCAGTACTTC | CASSGASGETQYF
11 | TRBJ2-7 | NA | TRBV5-1 | once | TGCGCCAGCAGCGAGTCCTACGAGCAGTACTTC | CASSESYEQYF
15 | TRBJ1-6 | NA | TRBV7-2 | NA | TGTGCCAGCAGCTTAAAACAGGGATTAAATTCACCCCTCCACTTT | CASSLKQGLNSPLHF
16 | TRBJ1-1 | TRBD1 | TRBV19 | NA | TGTGCCAGTAGTAGGTTTTCGACAGGGCCTAACACTGAAGCTTTCTTT | CASSRFSTGPNTEAFF
13 | TRBJ2-7 | NA | TRBV19 | NA | TGTGCCAGTAGGAACGCAGGGGCAAACGAGCAGTACTTC | CASRNAGANEQYF
13 | TRBJ1-1 | NA | TRBV29-1 | NA | TGCAGCGTTGACTACACCGCGAACACTGAAGCTTTCTTT | CSVDYTANTEAFF
18 | TRBJ2-6 | NA | TRBV11-2 | once | TGTGCCAGCAGCTTAGATCTATTAGGGGCCTCTGGGGCCAACGTCCTGACTTTC | CASSLDLLGASGANVLTF
12 | TRBJ2-5 | NA | TRBV6-5 | NA | TGTGCCAGCGGTCAAGCCGGAGAGACCCAGTACTTC | CASGQAGETQYF
11 | TRBJ2-1 | NA | TRBV27 | once | TGTGCCAGCACCTTTTCTGGAGAGCAGTTCTTC | CASTFSGEQFF
13 | TRBJ1-5 | NA | TRBV7-8 | NA | TGTGCCAGCAGCTCTCCCCGCAATCAGCCCCAGCATTTT | CASSSPRNQPQHF
17 | TRBJ2-1 | NA | TRBV11-1 | NA | TGTGCCAGCAGCTTAGGTTTTCCCGGGACAACCTACAATGAGCAGTTCTTC | CASSLGFPGTTYNEQFF
15 | TRBJ2-3 | NA | TRBV27 | once | TGTGCCAGCAGTTTGAATGCGGGAAACACAGATACGCAGTATTTT | CASSLNAGNTDTQYF
14 | TRBJ2-2 | NA | TRBV7-3 | few | TGTGCCAGCAGTGGGCAGTCGGCCACCGGGGAGCTGTTTTTT | CASSGQSATGELFF
14 | TRBJ1-1 | NA | TRBV6-5 | NA | TGTGCCAGCAGTTACCCAGGGCGGGGAGCTGAAGCTTTCTTT | CASSYPGRGAEAFF
15 | TRBJ2-7 | TRBD2 | TRBV6-5 | NA | TGTGCCAGCAGTTACAGACTAGCGGGGGCCTACGAGCAGTACTTC | CASSYRLAGAYEQYF
15 | TRBJ1-5 | NA | TRBV7-2 | NA | TGTGCCAGCAGTCCGTATGCAGGGATGGGTCAGCCCCAGCATTTT | CASSPYAGMGQPQHF
16 | TRBJ2-2 | NA | TRBV19 | NA | TGTGCCAGTAGTATGATCCGGGACGCGAACACCGGGGAGCTGTTTTTT | CASSMIRDANTGELFF
16 | TRBJ2-7 | TRBD2 | TRBV6-5 | NA | TGTGCCAGCAGTTACTCGAGGACTAGCGGATTCTACGAGCAGTACTTC | CASSYSRTSGFYEQYF
15 | TRBJ2-5 | TRBD1 | TRBV5-1 | NA | TGCGCCAGCAGCTTACTGACAGGGGGCGGAGAGACCCAGTACTTC | CASSLLTGGGETQYF
11 | TRBJ2-2 | NA | TRBV7-2 | once | TGTGCCAGCCTGGGATTCGGGGAGCTGTTTTTT | CASLGFGELFF
16 | TRBJ2-3 | TRBD2 | TRBV28 | NA | TGTGCCAGCAGTCTCCCCGGGGTAGCGGGATCGGATACGCAGTATTTT | CASSLPGVAGSDTQYF
12 | TRBJ2-7 | NA | TRBV19 | NA | TGTGCCAGTAGTTCCGAGGCCTACGAGCAGTACTTC | CASSSEAYEQYF
15 | TRBJ1-2 | NA | TRBV19 | NA | TGTGCCAGTAGTATATTATCAGGGACCACTTATGGCTACACCTTC | CASSILSGTTYGYTF
13 | TRBJ1-1 | NA | TRBV4-1 | NA | TGCGCCAGCAGCCAAGAAAGGGGAGGGAGGGCTTTCTTT | CASSQERGGRAFF
18 | TRBJ1-6 | NA | TRBV15 | NA | TGTGCCACCAGCAGAGAGGTCCCCTCATCATTCCGGACTTCACCCCTCCACTTT | CATSREVPSSFRTSPLHF
13 | TRBJ2-7 | NA | TRBV6-6 | once | TGTGCCAGCAGTTACTCGGAGCCCTACGAGCAGTACTTC | CASSYSEPYEQYF
12 | TRBJ2-7 | NA | TRBV13 | once | TGTGCCAGCAGCTTAGGAGGGAATGAGCAGTACTTC | CASSLGGNEQYF
16 | TRBJ2-3 | TRBD2 | TRBV28 | NA | TGTGCCAGCAGTACCTTAGCGGGAGTTGGCACAGATACGCAGTATTTT | CASSTLAGVGTDTQYF
12 | TRBJ1-2 | NA | TRBV10-3 | few | TGTGCCATCAGTGAGGTCGGCTATGGCTACACCTTC | CAISEVGYGYTF
18 | TRBJ1-3 | NA | TRBV2 | NA | TGTGCCAGCAGCCTTACCGGGTCCGCTCTTCGCTCTGGAAACACCATATATTTT | CASSLTGSALRSGNTIYF
16 | TRBJ2-2 | TRBD1 | TRBV18 | NA | TGTGCCAGCTCACCACTGGGGACAGGGGACACCGGGGAGCTGTTTTTT | CASSPLGTGDTGELFF
12 | TRBJ2-7 | TRBD1 | TRBV2 | NA | TGTGCCAGCAGAAAGACAGGGACCGAGCAGTACTTC | CASRKTGTEQYF
13 | TRBJ1-1 | TRBD1 | TRBV9 | NA | TGTGCCAGCAGCCCCCGGACAGGCGATGAAGCTTTCTTT | CASSPRTGDEAFF
18 | TRBJ2-1 | TRBD2 | TRBV9 | NA | TGTGCCAGCAGCGATCCGCCGGGACTAGCGGGGATCGGCGGTGAGCAGTTCTTC | CASSDPPGLAGIGGEQFF
13 | TRBJ1-1 | TRBD1 | TRBV10-3 | NA | TGTGCCATCAGGGGACAGGGGGGGACTGAAGCTTTCTTT | CAIRGQGGTEAFF
15 | TRBJ1-6 | NA | TRBV6-5 | NA | TGTGCCAGCAGTTCCGACTCGGGGTACAATTCACCCCTCCACTTT | CASSSDSGYNSPLHF